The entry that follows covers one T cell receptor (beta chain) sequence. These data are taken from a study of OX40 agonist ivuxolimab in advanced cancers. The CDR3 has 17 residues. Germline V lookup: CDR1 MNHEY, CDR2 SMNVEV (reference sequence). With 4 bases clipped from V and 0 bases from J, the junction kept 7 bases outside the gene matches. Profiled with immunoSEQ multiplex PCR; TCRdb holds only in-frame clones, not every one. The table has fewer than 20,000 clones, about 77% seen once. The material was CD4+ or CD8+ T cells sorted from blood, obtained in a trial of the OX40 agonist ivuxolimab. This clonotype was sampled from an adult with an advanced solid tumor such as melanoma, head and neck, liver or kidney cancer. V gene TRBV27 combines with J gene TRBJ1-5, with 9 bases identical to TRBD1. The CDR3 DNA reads TGTGCCAGCAGTTCGGGACAGGGCACGTATAGCAATCAGCCCCAGCATTTT. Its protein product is CASSSGQGTYSNQPQHF.